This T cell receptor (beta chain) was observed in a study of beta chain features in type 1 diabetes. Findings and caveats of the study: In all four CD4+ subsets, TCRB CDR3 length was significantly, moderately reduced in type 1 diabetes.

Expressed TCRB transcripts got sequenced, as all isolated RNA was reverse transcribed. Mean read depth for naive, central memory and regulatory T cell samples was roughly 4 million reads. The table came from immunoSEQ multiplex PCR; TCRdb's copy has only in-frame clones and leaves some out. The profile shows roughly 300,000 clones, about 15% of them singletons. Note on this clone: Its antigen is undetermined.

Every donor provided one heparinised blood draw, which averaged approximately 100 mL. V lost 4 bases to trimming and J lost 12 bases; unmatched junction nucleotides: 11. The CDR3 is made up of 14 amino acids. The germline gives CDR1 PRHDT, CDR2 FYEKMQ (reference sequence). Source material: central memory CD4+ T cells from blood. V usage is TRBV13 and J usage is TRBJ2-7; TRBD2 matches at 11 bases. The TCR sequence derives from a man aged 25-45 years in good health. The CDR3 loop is CASSSYGTSGPVYV. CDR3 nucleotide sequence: TGTGCCAGCAGCTCTTACGGGACTAGCGGACCGGTGTACGTC.